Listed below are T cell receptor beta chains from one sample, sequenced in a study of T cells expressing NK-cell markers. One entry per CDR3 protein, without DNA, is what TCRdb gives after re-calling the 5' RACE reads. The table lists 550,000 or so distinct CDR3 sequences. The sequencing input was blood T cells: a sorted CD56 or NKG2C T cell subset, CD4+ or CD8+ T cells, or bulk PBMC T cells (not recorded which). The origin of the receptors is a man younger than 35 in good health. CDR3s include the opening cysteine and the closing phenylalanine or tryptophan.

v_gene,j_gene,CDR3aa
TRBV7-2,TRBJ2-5,CASSFGTSGSRETQYF
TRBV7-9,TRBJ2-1,CASSLRYDEQFF
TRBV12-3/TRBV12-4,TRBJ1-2,CASSLGPFGYGYTF
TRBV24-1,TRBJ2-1,CATSDESRDEWFNEQFF
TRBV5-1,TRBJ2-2,CASSLEIAGGTGELFF
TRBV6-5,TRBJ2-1,CASRYTVSSYNEQFF
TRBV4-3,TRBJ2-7,CASSQGLRDSFYEQYF
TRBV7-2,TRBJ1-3,CASSPYNTAVNTIYF
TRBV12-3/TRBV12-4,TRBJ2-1,CASRARETEQFF
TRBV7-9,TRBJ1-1,CASSLVEGLNTEAFF
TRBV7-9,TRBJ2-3,CARARDSDTQYF
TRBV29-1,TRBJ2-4,CSVAHGASGNIQYF
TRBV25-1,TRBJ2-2,CASSGGAENTGELFF
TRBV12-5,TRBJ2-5,CASGLTSGLSETQYF
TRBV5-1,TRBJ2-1,CASSPWASGSYNEQFF
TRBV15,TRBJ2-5,CATSHTLETQYF
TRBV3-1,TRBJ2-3,CASSQGHTQYF
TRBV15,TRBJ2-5,CATSRVNRETQYF
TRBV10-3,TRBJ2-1,CAISELAGGRNIYNEQFF
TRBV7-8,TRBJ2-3,CASSLLAETSTDTQYF
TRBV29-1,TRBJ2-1,CSVSRARWNEQFF
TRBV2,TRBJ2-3,CASSDRNQRWSDTQYF
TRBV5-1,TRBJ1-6,CASSYRAEDNSPLHF
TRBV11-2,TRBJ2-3,CASSPQTGTATDTQYF
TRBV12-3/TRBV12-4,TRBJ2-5,CATRGGGVVGETQYF
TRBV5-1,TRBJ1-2,CASSLEGIDGYTF
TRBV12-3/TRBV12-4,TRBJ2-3,CASSLSRASGTDTQYF
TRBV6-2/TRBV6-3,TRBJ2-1,CASSYGSPGEQFF
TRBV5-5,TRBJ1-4,CASRRTGASDRSEKLFF
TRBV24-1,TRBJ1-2,CATSDLRDRLISYGYTF
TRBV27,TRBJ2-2,CASSLSGVVELFF
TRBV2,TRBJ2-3,CASSELAPTQYF
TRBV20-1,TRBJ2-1,CSARGSSGVGEQFF
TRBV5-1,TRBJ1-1,CASSLEVDRSEAFF
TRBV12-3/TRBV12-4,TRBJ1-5,CASSILGQYNSNQPQHF
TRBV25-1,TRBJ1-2,CASSVGGSYGYTF
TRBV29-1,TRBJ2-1,CSVWEPYNEQFF
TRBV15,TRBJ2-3,CATSRDGTVLDTQYF
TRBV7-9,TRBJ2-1,CASSLEGLFNEQFF
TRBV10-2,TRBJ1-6,CASSEQTYNSPLHF